These 14 T cell receptor beta chains originate from one sample sequenced in a study of CD8 T cells in Susac syndrome. Roughly 0.45 to 1 ug RNA was reverse transcribed with random hexamers. From the immunoSEQ multiplex PCR reads, TCRdb called clonotypes with MiXCR, one entry per CDR3 protein. The sample has about 130,000 distinct CDR3 sequences; roughly 94% are singletons. Sequenced: CD8+ T cells from PBMCs. These receptors all stem from a human donor with Susac syndrome.

This sequence joins TRBV29-1 and TRBJ1-1; TRBD1 might be the D (5 bases). Germline CDR1 and CDR2: SQVTM and ANQGSEA. V shed 4 bases and J shed 1 base, with 7 bases lying between them. This CDR3 is built from 12 residues. CDR3 nucleotides: TGCAGCGTTGGTACAGGGAACACTGAAGCTTTCTTT. Translation gives CSVGTGNTEAFF.

The CDR3 here is CASSYSPPGQNYYEQYF. CDR3 nucleotide sequence: TGTGCCAGCAGTTACAGTCCACCGGGACAGAACTACTACGAGCAGTACTTC. The rearrangement uses TRBV6-5 and TRBJ2-7; 7 bases agree with TRBD1. V was pared by 2 bases and J by 3 bases, with 13 bases of the junction left unmatched. The CDR3 runs 17 residues. The germline CDR1 and CDR2 sequences are MNHEY and SVGAGI.

This clonotype was found once. This chain connects TRBV6-1 to TRBJ2-1; 9 bases are a match to TRBD2. Germline values: CDR1 MNHNS, CDR2 SASEGT. The CDR3 consists of 15 residues. The V gene end was trimmed by 6 bases and the J gene end by 7 bases; junction bases not matched to a gene: 10. CDR3 residues: CASSELAGPGNEQFF. The CDR3 bases are TGTGCCAGCAGCGAACTAGCGGGCCCTGGGAATGAGCAGTTCTTC.

Concerning this clonotype itself: Compared with germline, one end of the junction differs, possibly owing to a read error. The chain uses TRBV24-1 and TRBJ2-1; 7 bases are a match to TRBD1. The CDR3 totals 12 residues. Germline V gives CDR1 KGHDR, CDR2 SFDVKD. The CDR3 sequence: CATSESGTDRCF. DNA of the CDR3: TGTGCCACCAGTGAGTCCGGGACAGACAGGTGCTTC.

The chain employs TRBV3-1 and TRBJ2-2, with unresolved D. The CDR3 sequence is 12 residues long. With 1 base removed from V and 6 bases from J, the gap between germline ends came to 3 bases. CDR1 is LGHDT and CDR2 is YNNKEL in the germline V gene (reference sequence). The CDR3, as DNA: TGTGCCAGCAGCCAAGGGGCCGGGGAGCTGTTTTTT. Translated, it gives CASSQGAGELFF.

The rearrangement links TRBV29-1 to TRBJ2-2; D gene uncertain. The V gene's germline CDR1 is SQVTM and CDR2 ANQGSEA. Trimming cost V 4 bases and J 4 bases, with 7 bases left between them. This CDR3 spans 12 amino acids. The CDR3 protein is CSVGGRTGELFF. The CDR3 DNA reads TGCAGCGTTGGCGGCCGCACCGGGGAGCTGTTTTTT.

The J gene is TRBJ1-2, the V gene TRBV13, with unresolved D. Germline V gene sequence: CDR1 PRHDT, CDR2 FYEKMQ (reference sequence). This CDR3 spans 14 amino acids. V was shortened by 3 bases and J by 6 bases, with 14 bases between the two germline ends. CDR3 region: CASSFGGEMDGYTF. CDR3 sequence (DNA): TGTGCCAGCAGCTTTGGTGGAGAGATGGATGGCTACACCTTC.

V and J are TRBV27 and TRBJ2-1, with 9 bases fitting TRBD2. In germline, CDR1 is MNHEY, CDR2 SMNVEV (reference sequence). Trimming removed 8 bases from V and 4 bases from J; junction bases left unmatched: 3. The CDR3 extends over 13 amino acids. CDR3 protein: CASSSGAYNEQFF. Written as DNA, the CDR3 is TGTGCCAGCTCTAGCGGGGCGTACAATGAGCAGTTCTTC.

The rearrangement uses TRBV29-1 and TRBJ2-1, with D possibly TRBD1 on 6 matching bases. The V end lost 5 bases, the J end lost 0 bases, and 11 bases lay between the germline ends. The CDR3 has 14 amino acids. The V gene's germline CDR1 is SQVTM and CDR2 ANQGSEA. In DNA, the CDR3 is TGCAGCGTTTACGGACAGAGCTCCTACAATGAGCAGTTCTTC. Translation gives CSVYGQSSYNEQFF.

This clonotype appeared a few times. The chain couples TRBV19 to TRBJ2-4; 9 bases line up with TRBD2. V shed 5 bases, J shed 0 bases, and the junction held 5 bases outside the gene matches. The CDR3 consists of 16 residues. Per germline, CDR1 LNHDA and CDR2 SQIVND (reference sequence). DNA for the CDR3: TGTGCCAGTAGTTTCCTAGCGGGACTAGCCAAAAACATTCAGTACTTC. It codes for CASSFLAGLAKNIQYF.

With respect to this clonotype: Germline and junction disagree at one end, which may indicate a read error. The chain has TRBV29-1 and TRBJ2-5; 10 bases match TRBD2. The CDR3 is 16 residues long. Per the germline V gene, CDR1 is SQVTM and CDR2 is ANQGSEA. For the CDR3, the DNA is TGCAGCGTTGAGTTTGAAACTAGCGGGACTCAAGAGACCCAGCACTTC. It translates to CSVEFETSGTQETQHF.

The chain links TRBV20-1 to TRBJ2-7; 8 positions agree with TRBD1. Germline V gene data show CDR1 as DFQATT and CDR2 as SNEGSKA (reference sequence). The CDR3 extends over 13 amino acids. V dropped 6 bases and J dropped 3; count of bases not matched to a gene: 7. CDR3 loop: CSAGPDRDYEQYF. CDR3 DNA sequence: TGCAGTGCCGGCCCGGACAGGGACTACGAGCAGTACTTC.

V is TRBV6-4 and J is TRBJ1-1; 7 nucleotides line up with TRBD1. Germline assignment: CDR1 MRHNA and CDR2 SNTAGT. The CDR3 runs 16 residues. The V gene end was trimmed by 2 bases and the J gene end by 1 base; junction bases not matched to a gene: 7. DNA of the CDR3: TGTGCCAGCAGTGACCCCAAGACAGGGTCGAACACTGAAGCTTTCTTT. This gives the protein CASSDPKTGSNTEAFF.

The V gene is TRBV9, the J gene TRBJ2-2, with TRBD1 matching 7 bases. This CDR3 spans 17 amino acids. With V trimmed by 0 bases and J by 5 bases, 10 bases remained unmatched. Germline V gives CDR1 SGDLS, CDR2 YYNGEE. CDR3 DNA sequence: TGTGCCAGCAGCGTAGGCCGCAAGGGACAGTTAACCGGGGAGCTGTTTTTT. This codes for CASSVGRKGQLTGELFF.